This T cell receptor (beta chain) was recorded in a study of blood T cell repertoires in COVID-19. Overall study: Nucleic acid was either cDNA or gDNA, and it came from T cells, B-cell-depleted T cells, or PBMCs.

The repertoire was sequenced with immunoSEQ multiplex PCR; TCRdb's copy has only in-frame clones and lacks some. This sample has about 480,000 clones, with around nine tenths found just once. The J segment lost 3 bases and the V segment lost 5 bases, leaving 6 bases of the junction unmatched. The CDR3 covers 14 residues. The germline V gene encodes CDR1 LNHDA and CDR2 SQIVND (reference sequence). Sequences were obtained from PBMCs or T cells enriched from blood (not recorded which). The sequence was collected from a woman in her thirties or forties who had recovered from COVID-19. V gene TRBV19 combines with J gene TRBJ1-2; 7 bases map to TRBD1. The CDR3 loop reads CASSHSGTDYGYTF. For the CDR3, the DNA is TGTGCCAGTAGTCATTCCGGGACAGACTATGGCTACACCTTC. Looking up the rest from reference TRBV19 and TRBJ1-2 gives the full variable domain: DGGITQSPKYLFRKEGQNVTLSCEQNLNHDAMYWYRQDPGQGLRLIYYSQIVNDFQKGDIAEGYSVSREKKESFPLTVTSAQKNPTAFYLCASSHSGTDYGYTFGSGTRLTVV.